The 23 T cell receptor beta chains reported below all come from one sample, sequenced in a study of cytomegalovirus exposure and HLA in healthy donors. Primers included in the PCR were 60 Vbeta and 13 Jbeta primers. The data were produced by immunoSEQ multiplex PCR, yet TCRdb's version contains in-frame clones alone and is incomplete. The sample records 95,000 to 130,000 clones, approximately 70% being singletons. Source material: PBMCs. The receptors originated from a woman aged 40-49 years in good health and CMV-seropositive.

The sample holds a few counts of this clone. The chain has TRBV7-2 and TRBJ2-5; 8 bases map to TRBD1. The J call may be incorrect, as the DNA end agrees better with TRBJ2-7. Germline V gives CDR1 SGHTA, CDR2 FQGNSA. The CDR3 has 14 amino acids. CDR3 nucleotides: TGTGCCAGCAGCTCCCGGGACAGGAACTACGAGCAGTACTTC. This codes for CASSSRDRNYEQYF.

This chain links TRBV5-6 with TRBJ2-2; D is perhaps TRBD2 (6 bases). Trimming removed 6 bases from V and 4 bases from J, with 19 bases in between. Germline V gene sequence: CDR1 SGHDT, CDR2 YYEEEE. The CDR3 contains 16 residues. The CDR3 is CASTPRRDGATGELFF. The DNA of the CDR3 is TGTGCCAGCACCCCAAGGCGGGATGGGGCCACCGGGGAGCTGTTTTTT.

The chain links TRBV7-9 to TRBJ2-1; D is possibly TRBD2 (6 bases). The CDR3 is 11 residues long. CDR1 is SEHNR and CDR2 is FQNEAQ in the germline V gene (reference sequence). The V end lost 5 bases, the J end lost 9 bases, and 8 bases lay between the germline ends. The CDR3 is CASSLSGEQFF. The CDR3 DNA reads TGTGCCAGCAGCCTTAGCGGTGAGCAGTTCTTC.

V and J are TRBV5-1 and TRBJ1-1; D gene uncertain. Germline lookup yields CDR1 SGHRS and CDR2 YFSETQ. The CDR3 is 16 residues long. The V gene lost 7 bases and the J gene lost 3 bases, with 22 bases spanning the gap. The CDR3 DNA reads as TGCGCCAGCGCAGCCAACCCTTTAGGAGAGGACACTGAAGCTTTCTTT. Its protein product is CASAANPLGEDTEAFF.

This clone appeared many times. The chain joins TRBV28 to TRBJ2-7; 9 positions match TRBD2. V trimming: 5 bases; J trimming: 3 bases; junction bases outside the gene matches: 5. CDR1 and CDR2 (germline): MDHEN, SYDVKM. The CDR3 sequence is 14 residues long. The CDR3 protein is CASSEISGSYEQYF. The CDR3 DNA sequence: TGTGCCAGCAGTGAAATTAGCGGGAGCTACGAGCAGTACTTC.

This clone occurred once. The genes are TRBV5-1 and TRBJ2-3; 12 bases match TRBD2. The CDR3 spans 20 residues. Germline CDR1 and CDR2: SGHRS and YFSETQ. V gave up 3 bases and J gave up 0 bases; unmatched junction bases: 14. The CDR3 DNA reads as TGCGCCAGCAGCTCATTAGGACTAGCGGGATCCGGGCCTAGCACAGATACGCAGTATTTT. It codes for CASSSLGLAGSGPSTDTQYF.

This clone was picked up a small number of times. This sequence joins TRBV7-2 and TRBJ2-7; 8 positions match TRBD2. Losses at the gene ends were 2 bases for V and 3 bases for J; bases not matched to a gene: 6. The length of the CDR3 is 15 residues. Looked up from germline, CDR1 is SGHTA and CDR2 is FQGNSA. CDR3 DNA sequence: TGTGCCAGCAGCTTATCCGGGAGGGACTACTACGAGCAGTACTTC. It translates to CASSLSGRDYYEQYF.

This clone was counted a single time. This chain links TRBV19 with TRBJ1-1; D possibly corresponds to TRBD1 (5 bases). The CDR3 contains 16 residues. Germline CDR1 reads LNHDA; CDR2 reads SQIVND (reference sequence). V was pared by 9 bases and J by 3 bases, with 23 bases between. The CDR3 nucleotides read TGTGCCAGCCATGGAGGTGGGGGGGGGTCGTACACTGAAGCTTTCTTT. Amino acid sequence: CASHGGGGGSYTEAFF.

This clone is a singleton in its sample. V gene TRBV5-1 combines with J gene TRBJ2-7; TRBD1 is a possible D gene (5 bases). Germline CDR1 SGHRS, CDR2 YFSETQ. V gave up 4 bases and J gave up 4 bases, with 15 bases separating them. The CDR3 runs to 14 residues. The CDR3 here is CASSHWGTRYEQYF. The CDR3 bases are TGCGCCAGCAGCCACTGGGGCACGCGGTACGAGCAGTACTTC.

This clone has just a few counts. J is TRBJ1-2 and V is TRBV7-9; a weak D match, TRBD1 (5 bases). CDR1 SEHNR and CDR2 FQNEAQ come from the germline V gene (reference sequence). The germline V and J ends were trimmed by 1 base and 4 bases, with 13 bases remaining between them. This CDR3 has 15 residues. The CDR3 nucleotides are TGTGCCAGCAGCTTAGAAGAACAGGTTGGCTATGGCTACACCTTC. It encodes CASSLEEQVGYGYTF.

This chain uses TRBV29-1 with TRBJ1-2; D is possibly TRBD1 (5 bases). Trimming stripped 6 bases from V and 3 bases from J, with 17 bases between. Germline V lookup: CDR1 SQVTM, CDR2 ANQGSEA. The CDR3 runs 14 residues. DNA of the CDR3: TGCAGCGTATTCCCGTGGGGGGGGGACTATGGCTACACCTTC. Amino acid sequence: CSVFPWGGDYGYTF. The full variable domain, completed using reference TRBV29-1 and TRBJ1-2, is SAVISQKPSRDICQRGTSLTIQCQVDSQVTMMFWYRQQPGQSLTLIATANQGSEATYESGFVIDKFPISRPNLTFSTLTVSNMSPEDSSIYLCSVFPWGGDYGYTFGSGTRLTVV.

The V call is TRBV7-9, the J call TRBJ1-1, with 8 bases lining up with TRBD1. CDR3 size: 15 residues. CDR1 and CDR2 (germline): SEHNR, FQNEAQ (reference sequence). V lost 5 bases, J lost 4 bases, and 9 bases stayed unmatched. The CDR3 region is CASSPTDREATEAFF. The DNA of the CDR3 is TGTGCCAGCAGCCCGACGGACAGGGAGGCCACTGAAGCTTTCTTT.

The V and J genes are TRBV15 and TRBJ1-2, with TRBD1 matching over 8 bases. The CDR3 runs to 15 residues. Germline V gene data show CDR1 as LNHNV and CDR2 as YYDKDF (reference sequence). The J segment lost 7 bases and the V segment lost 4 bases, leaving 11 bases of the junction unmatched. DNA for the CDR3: TGTGCCACCAGCACTGAAGGGGACAGGATTAGTGGCTACACCTTC. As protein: CATSTEGDRISGYTF.

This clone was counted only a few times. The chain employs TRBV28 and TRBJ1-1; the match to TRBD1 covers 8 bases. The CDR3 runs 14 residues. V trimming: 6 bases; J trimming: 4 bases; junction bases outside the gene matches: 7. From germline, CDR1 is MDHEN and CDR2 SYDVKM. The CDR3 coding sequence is TGTGCCAGCAGACAGGGGGGGGGCGGCACTGAAGCTTTCTTT. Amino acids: CASRQGGGGTEAFF.

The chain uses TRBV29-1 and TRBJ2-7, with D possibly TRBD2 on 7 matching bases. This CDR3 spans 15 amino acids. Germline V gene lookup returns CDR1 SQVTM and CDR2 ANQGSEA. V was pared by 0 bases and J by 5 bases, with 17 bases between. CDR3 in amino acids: CSVEDLRGASDEQYF. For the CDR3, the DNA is TGCAGCGTTGAAGATCTTCGGGGGGCAAGTGACGAGCAGTACTTC.

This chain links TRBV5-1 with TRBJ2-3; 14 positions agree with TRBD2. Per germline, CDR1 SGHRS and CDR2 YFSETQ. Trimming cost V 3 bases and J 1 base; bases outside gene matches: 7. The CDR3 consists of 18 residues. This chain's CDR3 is CASSSSGTSGSGTDTQYF. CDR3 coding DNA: TGCGCCAGCAGCTCCTCCGGGACTAGCGGGAGTGGCACAGATACGCAGTATTTT.

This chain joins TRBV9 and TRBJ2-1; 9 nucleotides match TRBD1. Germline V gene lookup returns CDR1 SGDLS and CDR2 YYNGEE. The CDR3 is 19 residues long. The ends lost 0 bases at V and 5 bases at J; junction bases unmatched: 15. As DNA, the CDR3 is TGTGCCAGCAGCGTAGCTGGAGGGACAGGGAGCCGCAGGGACAATGAGCAGTTCTTC. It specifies CASSVAGGTGSRRDNEQFF.

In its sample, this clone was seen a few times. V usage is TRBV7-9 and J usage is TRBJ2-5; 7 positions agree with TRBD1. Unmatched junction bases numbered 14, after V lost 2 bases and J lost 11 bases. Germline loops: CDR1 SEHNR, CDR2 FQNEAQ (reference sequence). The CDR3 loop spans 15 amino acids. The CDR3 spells CASSLRQGVLGEQYF. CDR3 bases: TGTGCCAGCAGCTTAAGACAGGGAGTGTTGGGAGAGCAGTACTTC.

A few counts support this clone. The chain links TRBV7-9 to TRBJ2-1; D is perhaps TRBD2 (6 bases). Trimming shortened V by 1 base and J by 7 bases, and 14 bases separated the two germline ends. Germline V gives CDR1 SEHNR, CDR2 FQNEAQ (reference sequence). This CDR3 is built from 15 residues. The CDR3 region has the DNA TGTGCCAGCAGCTTAGTTCAGACTAGTTTGAATGAGCAGTTCTTC. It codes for CASSLVQTSLNEQFF. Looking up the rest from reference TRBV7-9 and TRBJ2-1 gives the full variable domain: DTGVSQNPRHKITKRGQNVTFRCDPISEHNRLYWYRQTLGQGPEFLTYFQNEAQLEKSRLLSDRFSAERPKGSFSTLEIQRTEQGDSAMYLCASSLVQTSLNEQFFGPGTRLTVL.

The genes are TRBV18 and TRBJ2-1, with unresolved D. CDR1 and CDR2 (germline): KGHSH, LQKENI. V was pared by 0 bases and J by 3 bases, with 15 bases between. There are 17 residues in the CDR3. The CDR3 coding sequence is TGTGCCAGCTCACCACCCCAGGCTTACAATTACTACAATGAGCAGTTCTTC. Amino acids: CASSPPQAYNYYNEQFF.

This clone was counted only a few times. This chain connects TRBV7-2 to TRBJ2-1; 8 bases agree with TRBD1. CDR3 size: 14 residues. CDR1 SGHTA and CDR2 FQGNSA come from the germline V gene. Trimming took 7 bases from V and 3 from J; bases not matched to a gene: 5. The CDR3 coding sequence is TGTGCCAGCACCCAAGGACAGGGCTACAATGAGCAGTTCTTC. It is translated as CASTQGQGYNEQFF. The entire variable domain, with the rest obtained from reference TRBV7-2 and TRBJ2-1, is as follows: GAGVSQSPSNKVTEKGKDVELRCDPISGHTALYWYRQSLGQGLEFLIYFQGNSAPDKSGLPSDRFSAERTGGSVSTLTIQRTQQEDSAVYLCASTQGQGYNEQFFGPGTRLTVL.

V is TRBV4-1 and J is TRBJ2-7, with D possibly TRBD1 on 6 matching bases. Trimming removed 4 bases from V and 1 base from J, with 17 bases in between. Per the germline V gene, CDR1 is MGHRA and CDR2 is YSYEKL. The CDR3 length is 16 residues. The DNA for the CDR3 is TGCGCCAGCAGCCGACTCCACACAGGGTCATCCTACGAGCAGTACTTC. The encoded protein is CASSRLHTGSSYEQYF.

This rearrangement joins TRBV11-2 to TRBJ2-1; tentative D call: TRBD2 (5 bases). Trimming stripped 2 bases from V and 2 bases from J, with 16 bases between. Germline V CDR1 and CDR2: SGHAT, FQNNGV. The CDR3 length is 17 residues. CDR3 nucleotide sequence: TGTGCCAGCAGCTTAAGTGCCGGGATGGGGACCTACAATGAGCAGTTCTTC. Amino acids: CASSLSAGMGTYNEQFF.